This paragraph reports one T cell receptor beta chain. Its antigen is not identified. The data originate from a study of graft-versus-host responses after intestinal transplantation. Generated by immunoSEQ multiplex PCR, the TCRdb table keeps only in-frame clones and is missing some. The data show tens of thousands of clones, 85% to 95% seen once. The germline CDR1 and CDR2 sequences are SGHDT and YYEEEE. Between the trimmed V and J ends, which lost 2 bases and 4 bases, there was a span of 13 bases. This CDR3 region has 15 residues. This chain connects TRBV5-6 to TRBJ2-1; D perhaps matches TRBD2 (6 bases). The TCR comes from a human donor who received an intestinal transplant. Source: unstimulated CD8+ T cells sorted from spleen or lymph node cells, taken before intestinal transplant. For the CDR3, the DNA is TGTGCCAGCAGCTTCGGGAGCCCCCTTTACAATGAGCAGTTCTTC. Its translation is CASSFGSPLYNEQFF. Full variable domain (missing parts from reference TRBV5-6 and TRBJ2-1): DAGVTQSPTHLIKTRGQQVTLRCSPKSGHDTVSWYQQALGQGPQFIFQYYEEEERQRGNFPDRFSGHQFPNYSSELNVNALLLGDSALYLCASSFGSPLYNEQFFGPGTRLTVL.